This T cell receptor beta chain was sequenced in a study of blood T cell repertoires in COVID-19. The wider study: The United States, Italy and Spain were the sources of the acute and convalescent COVID-19 samples. T cells, B-cell-depleted T cells, or PBMCs provided the cDNA or gDNA that served as material.

In the authors' workflow: It was from reference gene primer amplification that nucleated cell counts were estimated. TCRdb's table, derived via immunoSEQ multiplex PCR, lists solely in-frame clones and lacks some. From that table come the V and J calls and clone size; the DNA was used to work out D and trimming. The table has about 190,000 clones, 90% seen once. The CDR3 is made up of 14 amino acids. The J segment lost 7 bases and the V segment lost 2 bases, leaving 7 bases of the junction unmatched. Germline V gene lookup returns CDR1 SGHRS and CDR2 YFSETQ. The sample comprised peripheral blood. This chain links TRBV5-1 with TRBJ2-7; 9 nucleotides match TRBD1. The sequence was obtained from a man aged 50 to 59 with acute or convalescent COVID-19. CDR3 nucleotide sequence: TGCGCCAGCAGCTTAGGGACAGGGCCTCCGGAGCAGTACTTC. Protein product: CASSLGTGPPEQYF.